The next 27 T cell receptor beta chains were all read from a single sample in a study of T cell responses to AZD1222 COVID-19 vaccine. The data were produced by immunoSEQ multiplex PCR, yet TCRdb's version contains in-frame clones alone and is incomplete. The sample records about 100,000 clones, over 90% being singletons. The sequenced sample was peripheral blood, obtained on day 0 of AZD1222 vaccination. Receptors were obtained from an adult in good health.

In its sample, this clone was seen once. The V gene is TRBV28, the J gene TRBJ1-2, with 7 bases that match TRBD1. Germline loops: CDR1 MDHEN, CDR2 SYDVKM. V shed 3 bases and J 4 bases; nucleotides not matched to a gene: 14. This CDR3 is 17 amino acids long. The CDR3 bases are TGTGCCAGCAGTTTCCCGCCCGGACAGGACGACCTCTATGGCTACACCTTC. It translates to CASSFPPGQDDLYGYTF.

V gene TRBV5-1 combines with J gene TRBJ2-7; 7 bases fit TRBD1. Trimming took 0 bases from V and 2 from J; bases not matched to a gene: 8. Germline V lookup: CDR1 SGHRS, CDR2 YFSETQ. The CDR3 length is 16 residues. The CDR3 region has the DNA TGCGCCAGCAGCTTGGAAATGACAGGGAGAGCCTACGAGCAGTACTTC. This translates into CASSLEMTGRAYEQYF.

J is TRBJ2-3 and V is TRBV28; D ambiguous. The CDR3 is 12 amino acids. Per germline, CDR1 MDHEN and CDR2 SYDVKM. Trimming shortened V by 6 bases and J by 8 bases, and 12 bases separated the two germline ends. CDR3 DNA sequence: TGTGCCAGCAGCAACCCGGTTCGTACGCAGTATTTT. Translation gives CASSNPVRTQYF.

CDR3 loop: CASSDPGQGAGPQHF. As DNA, the CDR3 is TGTGCCAGCAGTGACCCAGGACAGGGGGCAGGGCCCCAGCATTTT. The chain uses TRBV6-4 and TRBJ1-5; 11 positions match TRBD1. Germline V CDR1 and CDR2: MRHNA, SNTAGT. V was pared by 2 bases and J by 9 bases, with 6 bases of the junction left unmatched. The CDR3 runs to 15 residues.

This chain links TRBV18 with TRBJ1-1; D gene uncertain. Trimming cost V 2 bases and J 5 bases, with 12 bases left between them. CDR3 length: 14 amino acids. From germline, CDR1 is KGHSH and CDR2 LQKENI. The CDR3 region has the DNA TGTGCCAGCTCACCATACGAGGGAAGGACTGAAGCTTTCTTT. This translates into CASSPYEGRTEAFF.

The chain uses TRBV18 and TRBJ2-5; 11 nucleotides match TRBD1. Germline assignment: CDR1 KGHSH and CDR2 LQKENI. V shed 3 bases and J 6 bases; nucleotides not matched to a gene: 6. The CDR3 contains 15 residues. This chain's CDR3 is CASSPSGQGGKTQYF. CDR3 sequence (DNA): TGTGCCAGCTCACCTTCGGGACAGGGGGGGAAGACCCAGTACTTC.

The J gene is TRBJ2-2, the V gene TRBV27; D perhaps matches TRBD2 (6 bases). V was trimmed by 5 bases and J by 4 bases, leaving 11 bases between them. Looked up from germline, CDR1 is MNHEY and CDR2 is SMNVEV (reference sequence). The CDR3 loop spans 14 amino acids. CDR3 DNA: TGTGCCAGCAGTGCGGGGTGGGGCACCGGGGAGCTGTTTTTT. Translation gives CASSAGWGTGELFF.

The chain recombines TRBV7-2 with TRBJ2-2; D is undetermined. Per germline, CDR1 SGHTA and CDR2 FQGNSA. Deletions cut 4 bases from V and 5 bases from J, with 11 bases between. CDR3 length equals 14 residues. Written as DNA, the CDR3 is TGTGCCAGCAGCTCTCCCCTTAGGACCGGGGAGCTGTTTTTT. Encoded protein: CASSSPLRTGELFF.

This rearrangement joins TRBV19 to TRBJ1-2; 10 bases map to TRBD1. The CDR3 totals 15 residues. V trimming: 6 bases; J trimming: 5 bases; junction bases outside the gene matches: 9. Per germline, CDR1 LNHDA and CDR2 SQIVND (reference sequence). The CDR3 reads CASRPTGTGVYGYTF. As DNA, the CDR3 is TGTGCCAGTAGGCCAACCGGGACAGGGGTATATGGCTACACCTTC.

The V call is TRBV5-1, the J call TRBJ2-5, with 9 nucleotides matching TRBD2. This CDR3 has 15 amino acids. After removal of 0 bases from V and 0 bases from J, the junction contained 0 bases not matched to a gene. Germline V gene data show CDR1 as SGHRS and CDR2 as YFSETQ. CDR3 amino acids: CASSLGLADQETQYF. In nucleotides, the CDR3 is TGCGCCAGCAGCTTGGGACTAGCGGACCAAGAGACCCAGTACTTC. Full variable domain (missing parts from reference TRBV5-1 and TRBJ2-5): KAGVTQTPRYLIKTRGQQVTLSCSPISGHRSVSWYQQTPGQGLQFLFEYFSETQRNKGNFPGRFSGRQFSNSRSEMNVSTLELGDSALYLCASSLGLADQETQYFGPGTRLLVL.

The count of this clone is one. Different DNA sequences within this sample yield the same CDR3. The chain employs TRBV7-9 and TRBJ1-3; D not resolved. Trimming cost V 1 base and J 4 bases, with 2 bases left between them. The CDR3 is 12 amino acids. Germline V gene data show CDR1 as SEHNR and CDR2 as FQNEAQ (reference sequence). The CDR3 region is CASSLEGNTIYF. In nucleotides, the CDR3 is TGTGCCAGCAGCTTAGAGGGAAACACCATATATTTT.

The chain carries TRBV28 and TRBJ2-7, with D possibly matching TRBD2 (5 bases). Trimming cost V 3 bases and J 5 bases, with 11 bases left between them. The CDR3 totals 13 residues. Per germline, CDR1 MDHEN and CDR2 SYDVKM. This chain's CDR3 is CASSFRSGDEQYF. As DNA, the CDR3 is TGTGCCAGCAGTTTTCGGTCCGGGGACGAGCAGTACTTC.

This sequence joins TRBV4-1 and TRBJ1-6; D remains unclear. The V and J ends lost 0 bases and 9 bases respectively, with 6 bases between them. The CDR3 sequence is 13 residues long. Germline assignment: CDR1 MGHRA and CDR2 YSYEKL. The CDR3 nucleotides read TGCGCCAGCAGCCAAGATACCGGTTCACCCCTCCACTTT. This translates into CASSQDTGSPLHF.

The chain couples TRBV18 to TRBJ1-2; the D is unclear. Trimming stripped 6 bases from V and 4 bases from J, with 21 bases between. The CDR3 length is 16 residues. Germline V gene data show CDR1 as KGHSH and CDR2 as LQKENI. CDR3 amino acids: CASSDDKGQSLYGYTF. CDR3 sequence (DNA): TGTGCCAGCTCCGACGACAAGGGCCAAAGTCTCTATGGCTACACCTTC.

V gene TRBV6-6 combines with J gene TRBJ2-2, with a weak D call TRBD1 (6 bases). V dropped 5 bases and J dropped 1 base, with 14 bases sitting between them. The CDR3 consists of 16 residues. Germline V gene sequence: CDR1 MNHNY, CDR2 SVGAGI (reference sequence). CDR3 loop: CASSAPGTRNTGELFF. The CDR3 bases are TGTGCCAGCAGTGCGCCCGGGACACGGAACACCGGGGAGCTGTTTTTT.

In DNA, the CDR3 is TGTGCCACCAGCCCGGACAGGGGGAATCAGCCCCAGCATTTT. The encoded protein is CATSPDRGNQPQHF. The rearrangement links TRBV15 to TRBJ1-5; TRBD1 aligns across 10 bases. CDR1 is LNHNV and CDR2 is YYDKDF in the germline V gene (reference sequence). The trim removed 5 bases at V and 4 bases at J, leaving 2 bases unmatched. The CDR3 length is 14 residues.

CDR3 DNA sequence: TGCAGCGTTGCCTTTAGAACGACAACGAACACTGAAGCTTTCTTT. Encoded protein: CSVAFRTTTNTEAFF. V gene TRBV29-1 combines with J gene TRBJ1-1; D ambiguous. Trimming stripped 4 bases from V and 1 base from J, with 16 bases between. Germline V lookup: CDR1 SQVTM, CDR2 ANQGSEA. The CDR3 sequence is 15 residues long.

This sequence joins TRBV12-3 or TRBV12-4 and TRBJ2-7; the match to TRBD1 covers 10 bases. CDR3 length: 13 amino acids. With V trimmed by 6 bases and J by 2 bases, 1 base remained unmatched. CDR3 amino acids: CASRGTGAYEQYF. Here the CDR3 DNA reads TGTGCCAGCAGGGGGACAGGGGCCTACGAGCAGTACTTC.

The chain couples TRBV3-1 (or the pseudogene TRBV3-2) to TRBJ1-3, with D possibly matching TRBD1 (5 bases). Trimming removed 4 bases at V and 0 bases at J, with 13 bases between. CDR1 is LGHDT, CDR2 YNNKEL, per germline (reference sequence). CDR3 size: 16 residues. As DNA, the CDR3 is TGTGCCAGCAGCCCCCTGGGGGGGAGCTCTGGAAACACCATATATTTT. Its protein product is CASSPLGGSSGNTIYF.

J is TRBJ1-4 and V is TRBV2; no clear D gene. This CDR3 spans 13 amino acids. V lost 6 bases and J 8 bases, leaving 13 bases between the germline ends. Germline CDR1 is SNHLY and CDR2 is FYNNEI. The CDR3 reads CASRDPGEEKLFF. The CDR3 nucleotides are TGTGCCAGCAGGGACCCGGGAGAAGAAAAACTGTTTTTT.

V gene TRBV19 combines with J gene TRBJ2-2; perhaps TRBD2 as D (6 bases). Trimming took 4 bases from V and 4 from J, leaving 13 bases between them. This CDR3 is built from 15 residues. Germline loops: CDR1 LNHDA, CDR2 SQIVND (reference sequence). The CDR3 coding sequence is TGTGCCAGTAGTAGGGGGACGGGGGTCACCGGGGAGCTGTTTTTT. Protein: CASSRGTGVTGELFF.

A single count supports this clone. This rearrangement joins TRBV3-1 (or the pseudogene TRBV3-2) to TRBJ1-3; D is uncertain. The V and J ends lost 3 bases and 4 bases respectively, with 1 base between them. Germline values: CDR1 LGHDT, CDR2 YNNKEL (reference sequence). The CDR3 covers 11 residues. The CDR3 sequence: CASSQGNTIYF. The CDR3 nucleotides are TGTGCCAGCAGCCAGGGAAACACCATATATTTT.

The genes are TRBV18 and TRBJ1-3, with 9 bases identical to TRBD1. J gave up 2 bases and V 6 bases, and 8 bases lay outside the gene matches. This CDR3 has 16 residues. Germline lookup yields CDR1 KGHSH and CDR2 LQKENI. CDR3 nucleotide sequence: TGTGCCAGCTCGGCCGGGACAGGGTCCGCTGGAAACACCATATATTTT. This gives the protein CASSAGTGSAGNTIYF.

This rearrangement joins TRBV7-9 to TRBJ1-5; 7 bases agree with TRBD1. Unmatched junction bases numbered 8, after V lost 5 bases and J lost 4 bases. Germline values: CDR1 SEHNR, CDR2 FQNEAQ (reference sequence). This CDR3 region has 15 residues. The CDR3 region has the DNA TGTGCCAGCAGCCCGGGGACAGCGCCTAATCAGCCCCAGCATTTT. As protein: CASSPGTAPNQPQHF. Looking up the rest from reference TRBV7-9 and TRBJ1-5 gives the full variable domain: DTGVSQNPRHKITKRGQNVTFRCDPISEHNRLYWYRQTLGQGPEFLTYFQNEAQLEKSRLLSDRFSAERPKGSFSTLEIQRTEQGDSAMYLCASSPGTAPNQPQHFGDGTRLSIL.

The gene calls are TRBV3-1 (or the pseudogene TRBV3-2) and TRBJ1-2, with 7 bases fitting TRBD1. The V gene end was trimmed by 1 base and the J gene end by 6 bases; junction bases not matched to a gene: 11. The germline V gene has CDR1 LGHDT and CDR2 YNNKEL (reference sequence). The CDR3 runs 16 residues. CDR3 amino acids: CASSQVAHRGRDGYTF. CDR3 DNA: TGTGCCAGCAGCCAAGTCGCCCACAGGGGTCGGGATGGCTACACCTTC.

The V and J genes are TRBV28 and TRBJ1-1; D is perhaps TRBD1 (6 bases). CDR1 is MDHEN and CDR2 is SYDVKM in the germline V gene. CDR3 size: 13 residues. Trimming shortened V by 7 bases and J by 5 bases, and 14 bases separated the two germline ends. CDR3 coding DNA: TGTGCCAGCACAACAGGGTTCTTAACTGAAGCTTTCTTT. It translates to CASTTGFLTEAFF.

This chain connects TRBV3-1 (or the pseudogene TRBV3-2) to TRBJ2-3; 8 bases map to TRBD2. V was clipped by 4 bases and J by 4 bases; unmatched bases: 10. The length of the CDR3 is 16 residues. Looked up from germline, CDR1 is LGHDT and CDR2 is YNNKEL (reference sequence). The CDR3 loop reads CASSRAPGTSADTQYF. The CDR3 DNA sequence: TGTGCCAGCAGCCGGGCCCCCGGGACTAGTGCAGATACGCAGTATTTT.